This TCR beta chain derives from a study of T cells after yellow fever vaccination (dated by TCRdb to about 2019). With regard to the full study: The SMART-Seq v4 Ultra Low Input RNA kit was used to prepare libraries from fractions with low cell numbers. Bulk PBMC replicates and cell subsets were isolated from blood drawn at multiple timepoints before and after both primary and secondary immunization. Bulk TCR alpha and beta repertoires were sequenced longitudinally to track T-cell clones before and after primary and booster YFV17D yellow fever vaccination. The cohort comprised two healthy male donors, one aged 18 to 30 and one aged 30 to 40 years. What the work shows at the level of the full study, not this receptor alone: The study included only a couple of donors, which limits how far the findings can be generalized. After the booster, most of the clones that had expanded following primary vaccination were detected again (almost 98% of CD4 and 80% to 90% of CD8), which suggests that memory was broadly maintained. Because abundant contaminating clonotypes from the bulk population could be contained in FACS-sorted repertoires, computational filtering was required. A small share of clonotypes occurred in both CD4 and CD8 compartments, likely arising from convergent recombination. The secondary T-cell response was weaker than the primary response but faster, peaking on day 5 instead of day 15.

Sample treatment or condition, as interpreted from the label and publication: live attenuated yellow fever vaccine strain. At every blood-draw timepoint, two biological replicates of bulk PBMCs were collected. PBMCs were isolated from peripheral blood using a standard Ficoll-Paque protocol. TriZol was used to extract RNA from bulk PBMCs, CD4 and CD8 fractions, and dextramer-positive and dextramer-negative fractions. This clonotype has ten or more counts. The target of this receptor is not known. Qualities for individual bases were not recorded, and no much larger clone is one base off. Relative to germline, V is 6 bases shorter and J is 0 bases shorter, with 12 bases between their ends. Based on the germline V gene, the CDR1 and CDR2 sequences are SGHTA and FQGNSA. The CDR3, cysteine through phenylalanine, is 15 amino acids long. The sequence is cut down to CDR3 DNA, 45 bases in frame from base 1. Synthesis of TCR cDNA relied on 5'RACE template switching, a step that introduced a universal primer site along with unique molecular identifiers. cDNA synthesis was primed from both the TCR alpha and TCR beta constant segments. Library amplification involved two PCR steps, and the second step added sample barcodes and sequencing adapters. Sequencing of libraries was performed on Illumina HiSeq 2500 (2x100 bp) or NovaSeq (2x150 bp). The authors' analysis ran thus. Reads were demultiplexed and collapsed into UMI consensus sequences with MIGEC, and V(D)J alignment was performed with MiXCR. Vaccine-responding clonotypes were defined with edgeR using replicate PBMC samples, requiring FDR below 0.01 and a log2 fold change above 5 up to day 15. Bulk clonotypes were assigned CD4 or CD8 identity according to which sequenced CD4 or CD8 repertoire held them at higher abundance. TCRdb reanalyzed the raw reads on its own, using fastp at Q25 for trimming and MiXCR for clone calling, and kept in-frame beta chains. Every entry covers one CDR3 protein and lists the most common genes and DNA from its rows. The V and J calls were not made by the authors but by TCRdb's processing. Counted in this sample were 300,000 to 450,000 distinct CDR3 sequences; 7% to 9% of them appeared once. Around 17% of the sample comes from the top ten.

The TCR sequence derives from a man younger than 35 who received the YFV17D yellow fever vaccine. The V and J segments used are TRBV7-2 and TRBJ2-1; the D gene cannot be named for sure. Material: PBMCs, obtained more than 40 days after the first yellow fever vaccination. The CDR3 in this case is CASSSRPSSYNEQFF. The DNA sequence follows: TGTGCCAGCAGTTCCCGGCCAAGCTCCTACAATGAGCAGTTCTTC.